Following are 13 T cell receptor beta chains from one sample sequenced in a study of T cell responses to AZD1222 COVID-19 vaccine. Repertoires were generated with immunoSEQ multiplex PCR, while TCRdb's copy carries only in-frame clones and drops some. The repertoire consists of over 90,000 clones, with 91% occurring once and the leading ten covering under 60%. Source: peripheral blood, taken on day 0 of AZD1222 vaccination. These receptors were taken from an adult in good health.

This sequence joins TRBV28 and TRBJ2-1; no definite D call. Trimming pared 5 bases from V and 5 bases from J, leaving 7 bases between. CDR3 size: 12 residues. Germline V gene data show CDR1 as MDHEN and CDR2 as SYDVKM. The CDR3 region has the DNA TGTGCCAGCAGTAGAGCCAACAATGAGCAGTTCTTC. Its translation: CASSRANNEQFF.

This chain links TRBV11-3 with TRBJ1-5; D is unclear. The V gene lost 2 bases and the J gene lost 7 bases, with 9 bases spanning the gap. Germline CDR1 is SGHNT and CDR2 is YENEEA. The CDR3 loop spans 13 amino acids. CDR3 DNA: TGTGCCAGCAGCTTAATAACCGGCCAGCCCCAGCATTTT. Translation gives CASSLITGQPQHF.

The chain joins TRBV6-5 to TRBJ1-1; 8 bases match TRBD1. V shed 4 bases, J shed 4 bases, and the junction held 5 bases outside the gene matches. The CDR3 totals 14 residues. CDR1 and CDR2 from the germline V gene are MNHEY and SVGAGI. The CDR3 protein is CASSFRGQSTEAFF. The CDR3, as DNA: TGTGCCAGCAGTTTCAGGGGGCAGAGCACTGAAGCTTTCTTT.

The chain links TRBV27 to TRBJ1-1; D gene unclear. Trimming took off 2 bases at V and 1 base at J, with 8 bases between the two ends. The CDR3 length is 14 residues. CDR1 is MNHEY and CDR2 is SMNVEV in the germline V gene (reference sequence). The CDR3 protein is CASSLMGKNTEAFF. CDR3 coding DNA: TGTGCCAGCAGTTTAATGGGGAAGAACACTGAAGCTTTCTTT.

The chain recombines TRBV27 with TRBJ2-7; D not resolved. Germline lookup yields CDR1 MNHEY and CDR2 SMNVEV (reference sequence). Trimming left V 5 bases short and J 7 bases short, with 9 bases between. This CDR3 has 11 amino acids. The CDR3, as DNA: TGTGCCAGCAGTCCCTCGAGGGAGCAGTACTTC. This translates into CASSPSREQYF.

Remarks on this clone: In the same sample, other DNA sequences code for this CDR3. The gene calls are TRBV7-9 and TRBJ1-3, with D hard to call. Germline V gene lookup returns CDR1 SEHNR and CDR2 FQNEAQ (reference sequence). The V and J ends lost 1 base and 1 base respectively, with 5 bases between them. This CDR3 has 14 residues. This CDR3 is CASSLGGSGNTIYF. CDR3 nucleotide sequence: TGTGCCAGCAGCTTAGGAGGGTCTGGAAACACCATATATTTT.

The J gene is TRBJ1-3, the V gene TRBV9; no reliable D call. The germline V and J ends were trimmed by 4 bases and 8 bases, with 22 bases remaining between them. The CDR3 runs 16 residues. Germline V CDR1 and CDR2: SGDLS, YYNGEE. CDR3 residues: CASSFGRASPGDTIYF. CDR3 coding DNA: TGTGCCAGCAGCTTCGGACGGGCCTCTCCCGGGGACACCATATATTTT.

The chain links TRBV7-9 to TRBJ2-4; possibly TRBD2 for D (6 bases). Germline CDR1 and CDR2: SEHNR and FQNEAQ (reference sequence). The germline V and J ends were trimmed by 5 bases and 0 bases, with 17 bases remaining between them. The CDR3 is 17 residues long. DNA for the CDR3: TGTGCCAGCAGCCGGACTTCGGGAGACCTAGCCAAAAACATTCAGTACTTC. Translation gives CASSRTSGDLAKNIQYF.

The chain carries TRBV5-1 and TRBJ1-5; the match to TRBD1 covers 11 bases. J lost 6 bases, V lost 4 bases, and 6 bases had no gene match. This CDR3 region has 15 residues. The germline CDR1 and CDR2 sequences are SGHRS and YFSETQ. The CDR3 region is CASSPRTGGGQPQHF. The CDR3 DNA reads as TGCGCCAGCAGCCCACGGACAGGGGGCGGTCAGCCCCAGCATTTT.

V usage is TRBV7-2 and J usage is TRBJ2-3; D tentatively fits TRBD1 or TRBD2 (6 bases each). Trimming shortened V by 5 bases and J by 2 bases, and 17 bases separated the two germline ends. This CDR3 spans 16 amino acids. Germline V lookup: CDR1 SGHTA, CDR2 FQGNSA. The CDR3 nucleotides read TGTGCCAGCAGCGGAGGGGGTGCAGGATTCACAGATACGCAGTATTTT. It is translated as CASSGGGAGFTDTQYF.

This sequence joins TRBV30 and TRBJ1-5; D perhaps matches TRBD1 (5 bases). V was clipped by 7 bases and J by 4 bases, with 14 bases between them. This CDR3 has 13 amino acids. Germline V gene lookup returns CDR1 GTSNPN and CDR2 SVGIG (reference sequence). The CDR3 sequence: CASSHGGNQPQHF. The CDR3 coding sequence is TGTGCCTCTTCACACGGGGGTAATCAGCCCCAGCATTTT.

This chain connects TRBV2 to TRBJ1-2; the match to TRBD1 covers 7 bases. V lost 4 bases, J lost 4 bases, and 3 bases stayed unmatched. This CDR3 is 13 amino acids long. Germline V gene lookup returns CDR1 SNHLY and CDR2 FYNNEI. The CDR3 region is CASSGGQSYGYTF. Written as DNA, the CDR3 is TGTGCCAGCAGTGGGGGACAGAGCTATGGCTACACCTTC.

The chain has TRBV28 and TRBJ2-1; D is undetermined. Trimming left V 10 bases short and J 5 bases short, with 9 bases between. Germline V gene data show CDR1 as MDHEN and CDR2 as SYDVKM. The CDR3 loop spans 11 amino acids. Written as DNA, the CDR3 is TGTGCCACCACCGAAAACAATGAGCAGTTCTTC. It is translated as CATTENNEQFF.